Listed below are T cell receptor beta chains from one sample, sequenced in a study of neoadjuvant nivolumab and ipilimumab in lung cancer. Profiled with immunoSEQ multiplex PCR; TCRdb holds only in-frame clones, not every one. The sample has 25,000 to 35,000 clones, around 90% seen once. The source was peripheral blood, collected after neoadjuvant nivolumab, alone or with ipilimumab, at or shortly before surgery. These TCRs come from an adult with non-small cell lung cancer. CDR3s include the opening cysteine and the closing phenylalanine or tryptophan. Each record gives: clone size, D gene, J gene, V gene, CDR3 protein, CDR3 DNA. A D gene is named only where the DNA matches it firmly. Size is stated for part of the rows, as once, few or many counts, or as a class when the clone is expanded.

>NA|TRBD1|TRBJ2-7|TRBV2
CASSHDSRGLGVQGVNEQYF
TGTGCCAGCAGTCACGACTCAAGGGGGCTAGGTGTTCAGGGCGTGAACGAGCAGTACTTC
>NA|NA|TRBJ1-3|TRBV29-1
CSVGRGGNTIYF
TGCAGCGTTGGACGGGGAGGAAACACCATATATTTT
>NA|NA|TRBJ2-5|TRBV7-2
CASSRGDEETQYF
TGTGCCAGCAGCCGAGGAGACGAAGAGACCCAGTACTTC
>NA|TRBD1|TRBJ2-7|TRBV9
CASSADRVGGEQYF
TGTGCCAGCAGCGCGGACAGGGTAGGAGGTGAGCAGTACTTC
>NA|TRBD2|TRBJ2-3|TRBV27
CASSTTSETDTQYF
TGTGCCAGCAGTACGACTAGCGAGACAGATACGCAGTATTTT
>NA|NA|TRBJ1-2|TRBV5-4
CASRTWDNYGYTF
TGTGCCAGCAGAACTTGGGATAACTATGGCTACACCTTC
>NA|TRBD1|TRBJ1-5|TRBV5-1
CASSFQGAGQPQHF
TGCGCCAGCAGCTTCCAGGGGGCAGGCCAGCCCCAGCATTTT
>NA|TRBD1|TRBJ1-2|TRBV7-8
CASSLRDSNYGYTF
TGTGCCAGCAGCCTACGGGACAGTAACTATGGCTACACCTTC
>NA|TRBD2|TRBJ2-1|TRBV27
CASSHLGLAGGLGYNEQFF
TGTGCCAGCAGCCACCTCGGACTAGCGGGAGGGCTAGGGTACAATGAGCAGTTCTTC
>once|TRBD1|TRBJ1-2|TRBV5-1
CASSRSATRTGETGYTF
TGCGCCAGCAGCCGGTCTGCGACCCGGACAGGGGAGACTGGCTACACCTTC
>NA|NA|TRBJ1-4|TRBV18
CASSPSAEEKLFF
TGTGCCAGCTCACCGTCGGCGGAGGAAAAACTGTTTTTT
>NA|NA|TRBJ2-7|TRBV28
CASSSGYEQYF
TGTGCCAGCAGTTCGGGGTACGAGCAGTACTTC
>NA|TRBD2|TRBJ2-2|TRBV29-1
CSVRALMSGINTGELFF
TGCAGCGTTAGAGCCCTTATGAGCGGGATTAACACCGGGGAGCTGTTTTTT
>NA|NA|TRBJ1-1|TRBV7-9
CASSFPLTGNTEAFF
TGTGCCAGCAGCTTCCCTCTGACAGGTAACACTGAAGCTTTCTTT
>NA|TRBD1|TRBJ1-2|TRBV4-1
CASSRQGATYGYTF
TGCGCCAGCAGCCGGCAGGGGGCCACCTATGGCTACACCTTC
>NA|NA|TRBJ2-3|TRBV7-3
CASSLTRDPPFTQYF
TGTGCCAGCAGCTTAACACGGGACCCCCCCTTTACGCAGTATTTT
>once|NA|TRBJ2-7|TRBV6-5
CASSPGTVNYEQYF
TGTGCCAGCAGTCCCGGGACCGTAAACTACGAGCAGTACTTC
>once|NA|TRBJ2-2|TRBV6-5
CASTVYQGNGELFF
TGTGCCAGCACGGTTTACCAGGGAAACGGGGAGCTGTTTTTT
>NA|NA|TRBJ2-1|TRBV6-5
CASSYSSGSLPEQFF
TGTGCCAGCAGTTACTCGAGTGGGAGTCTGCCTGAGCAGTTCTTC
>NA|NA|TRBJ2-2|TRBV10-3
CAISGGNTGELFF
TGTGCCATCTCTGGGGGGAACACCGGGGAGCTGTTTTTT
>NA|TRBD2|TRBJ2-5|TRBV2
CASSYRTSGSVLGETQYF
TGTGCCAGCAGCTATAGGACTAGCGGGAGTGTCTTAGGGGAGACCCAGTACTTC
>NA|NA|TRBJ1-5|TRBV4-1
CASSQLGAQPQHF
TGCGCCAGCAGCCAGCTGGGGGCTCAGCCCCAGCATTTT
>once|TRBD1|TRBJ2-5|TRBV5-4
CASRTGQQETQYF
TGTGCCAGCAGGACGGGACAGCAAGAGACCCAGTACTTC
>NA|NA|TRBJ2-3|TRBV6-5
CASRWADTQYF
TGTGCCAGCAGGTGGGCAGATACGCAGTATTTT
>few|TRBD1|TRBJ2-5|TRBV7-8
CASSTGQGQETQYF
TGTGCCAGCTCGACAGGACAGGGACAAGAGACCCAGTACTTC
>once|NA|TRBJ2-7|TRBV11-2
CASRHPNRAVAIPYEQYF
TGTGCCAGCAGACACCCCAACAGGGCGGTAGCCATACCCTACGAGCAGTACTTC
>NA|NA|TRBJ1-2|TRBV7-2
CASSLGLTGPHGYTF
TGTGCCAGCAGCTTAGGACTGACCGGTCCCCATGGCTACACCTTC
>NA|NA|TRBJ2-3|TRBV27
CASSLRGFPDTQYF
TGTGCCAGCAGTTTAAGAGGGTTCCCAGATACGCAGTATTTT
>NA|NA|TRBJ1-2|TRBV6-6
CASRPRTEYGYTF
TGTGCCAGCAGACCACGGACTGAGTATGGCTACACCTTC
>NA|NA|TRBJ2-1|TRBV11-2
CASSPGVTYNEQFF
TGTGCCAGCAGCCCGGGGGTTACCTACAATGAGCAGTTCTTC
>NA|NA|TRBJ1-1|TRBV5-1
CASPKPEQENTEAFF
TGCGCCAGTCCCAAACCCGAACAGGAGAACACTGAAGCTTTCTTT
>NA|NA|TRBJ1-2|TRBV19
CASSTRGGGYTF
TGTGCCAGTTCTACAAGGGGAGGAGGCTACACCTTC
>NA|TRBD2|TRBJ2-3|TRBV13
CASSLRPSGLRTDTQYF
TGTGCCAGCAGCTTAAGGCCTAGCGGCCTCCGCACAGATACGCAGTATTTT
>once|TRBD2|TRBJ2-1|TRBV5-1
CASSSPVKQGLAGIRPEQFF
TGCGCCAGCAGCTCGCCCGTGAAACAGGGACTAGCGGGAATTCGGCCTGAGCAGTTCTTC
>NA|NA|TRBJ2-3|TRBV6-4
CASSSGSTDTQYF
TGTGCCAGCAGTAGCGGGAGCACAGATACGCAGTATTTT
>NA|NA|TRBJ2-7|TRBV6-5
CASTPNTLGHEQYF
TGTGCCAGCACCCCAAATACTCTAGGACACGAGCAGTACTTC
>NA|NA|TRBJ2-7|TRBV7-9
CASNGGYEQYF
TGTGCCAGCAACGGGGGATACGAGCAGTACTTC
>once|NA|TRBJ2-1|TRBV5-4
CASSAAREKGVEQFF
TGTGCCAGCAGCGCAGCCCGGGAGAAGGGAGTGGAGCAGTTCTTC
>NA|NA|TRBJ2-5|TRBV19
CASSIGIQETQYF
TGTGCCAGTAGTATTGGGATTCAAGAGACCCAGTACTTC
>NA|NA|TRBJ1-4|TRBV19
CASSINEKLFF
TGTGCCAGTAGTATAAATGAAAAACTGTTTTTT
>NA|NA|TRBJ2-3|TRBV11-3
CASSLDIGTPQGNTQYF
TGTGCCAGCAGCTTGGACATAGGGACTCCCCAGGGAAATACGCAGTATTTT
>NA|TRBD2|TRBJ2-3|TRBV5-1
CASNRGTSGSTDTQYF
TGCGCCAGCAACAGGGGGACTAGCGGGAGCACAGATACGCAGTATTTT
>NA|NA|TRBJ2-3|TRBV18
CASSPRSGKTDTQYF
TGTGCCAGCTCACCACGGTCCGGGAAGACAGATACGCAGTATTTT
>NA|NA|TRBJ1-1|TRBV5-1
CASSLMGRGGITEAFF
TGCGCCAGCAGCTTGATGGGCAGGGGTGGGATCACTGAAGCTTTCTTT
>NA|NA|TRBJ2-3|TRBV2
CASSVLAASTDTQYF
TGTGCCAGCAGTGTACTAGCAGCTAGCACAGATACGCAGTATTTT
>NA|NA|TRBJ1-5|TRBV28
CASSLYGNQPQHF
TGTGCCAGCAGTTTATACGGCAATCAGCCCCAGCATTTT
>NA|NA|TRBJ1-3|TRBV5-1
CASSLAQGISGNTIYF
TGCGCCAGCAGCTTGGCACAGGGAATCTCTGGAAACACCATATATTTT